This is a list of T cell receptor beta chains from one sample in a study of beta chain features in type 1 diabetes. Sequencing used immunoSEQ multiplex PCR; TCRdb keeps in-frame clones, though not all of them. The table lists under 950,000 clones, about 17% of them singletons. The sample taken for sequencing was naive CD4+ T cells from blood. These receptor sequences come from a woman younger than 35 in good health. Both conserved end residues are part of each CDR3. The D gene is left open where the match is weak.

>.|TRBV6-6|TRBJ2-7
CASSRPPEKLGQYF
>TRBD1|TRBV9|TRBJ2-7
CASSVDAGGEQYF
>TRBD2|TRBV11-2|TRBJ2-3
CASSMLAGVDTQYF
>.|TRBV7-2|TRBJ1-1
CASSLRSQGTEAFF
>TRBD1|TRBV29-1|TRBJ2-5
CSVVGGDLPFGQETQYF
>TRBD1|TRBV5-1|TRBJ1-2
CASSLGDSISYGYTF
>TRBD2|TRBV7-2|TRBJ2-5
CASRRGGRGFGETQYF
>.|TRBV28|TRBJ1-1
CASSFMNTEAFF
>TRBD2|TRBV27|TRBJ2-7
CASSSGGARSYEQYF
>TRBD2|TRBV6-1|TRBJ2-2
CASKGLVITGELFF
>.|TRBV7-2|TRBJ1-2
CASSLGTHGYTF
>TRBD2|TRBV6-6|TRBJ2-5
CASSYSGTSGKETQYF
>.|TRBV28|TRBJ2-5
CASSSTGRAQWYQETQYF
>TRBD2|TRBV28|TRBJ2-3
CASSLEAGGPPDTQYF
>TRBD1|TRBV7-9|TRBJ2-7
CASSPLGRGTGNYEQYF
>.|TRBV5-5|TRBJ2-5
CASSLEDYQETQYF
>.|TRBV5-4|TRBJ2-7
CASSLARAGPYEQYF
>.|TRBV28|TRBJ2-7
CASSFFQDTYEQYF
>TRBD1|TRBV5-1|TRBJ1-5
CASSWGTGNNQPQHF
>TRBD1|TRBV6-5|TRBJ1-5
CASRRQGTSNQPQHF
>TRBD2|TRBV9|TRBJ2-7
CASSVGGREAFYEQYF
>.|TRBV11-2|TRBJ2-7
CASSTPSGGRGSYEQYF
>TRBD1|TRBV5-4|TRBJ2-2
CASSWGQGISGELFF
>.|TRBV18|TRBJ1-1
CASSPGRGGSTEAFF